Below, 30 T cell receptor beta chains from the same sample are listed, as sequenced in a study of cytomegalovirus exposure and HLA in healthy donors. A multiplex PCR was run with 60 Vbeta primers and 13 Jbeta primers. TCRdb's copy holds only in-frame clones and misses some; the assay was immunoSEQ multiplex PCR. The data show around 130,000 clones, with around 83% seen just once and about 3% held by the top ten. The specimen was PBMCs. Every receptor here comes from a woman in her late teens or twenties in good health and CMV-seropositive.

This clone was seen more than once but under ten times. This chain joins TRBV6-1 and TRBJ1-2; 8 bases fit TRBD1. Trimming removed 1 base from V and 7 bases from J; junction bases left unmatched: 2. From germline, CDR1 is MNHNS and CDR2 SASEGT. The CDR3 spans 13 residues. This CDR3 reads CASSEGTGFGYTF. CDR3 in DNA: TGTGCCAGCAGTGAAGGGACAGGGTTTGGCTACACCTTC.

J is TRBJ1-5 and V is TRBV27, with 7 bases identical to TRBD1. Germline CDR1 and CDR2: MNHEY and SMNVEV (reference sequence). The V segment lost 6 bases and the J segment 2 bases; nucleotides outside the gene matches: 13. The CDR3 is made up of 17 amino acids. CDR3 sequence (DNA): TGTGCCAGCAGGCAAACAATGACAGGGCCTGGCAATCAGCCCCAGCATTTT. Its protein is CASRQTMTGPGNQPQHF.

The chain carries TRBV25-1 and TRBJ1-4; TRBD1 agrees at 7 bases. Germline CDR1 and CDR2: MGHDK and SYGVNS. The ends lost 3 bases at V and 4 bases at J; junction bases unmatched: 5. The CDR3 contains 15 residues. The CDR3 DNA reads TGTGCCAGCAGTGAGATACAGGGGCTTAATGAAAAACTGTTTTTT. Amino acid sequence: CASSEIQGLNEKLFF.

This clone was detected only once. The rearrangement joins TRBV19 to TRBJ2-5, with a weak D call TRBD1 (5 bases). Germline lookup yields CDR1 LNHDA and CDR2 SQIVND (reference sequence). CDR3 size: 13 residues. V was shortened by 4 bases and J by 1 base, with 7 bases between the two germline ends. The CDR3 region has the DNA TGTGCCAGTAGTAAAGGGGCCCAAGAGACCCAGTACTTC. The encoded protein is CASSKGAQETQYF.

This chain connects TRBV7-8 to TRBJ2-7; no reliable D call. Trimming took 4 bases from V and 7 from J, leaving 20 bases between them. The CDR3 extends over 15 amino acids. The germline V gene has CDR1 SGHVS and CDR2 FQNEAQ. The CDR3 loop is CASSSTQTTIYEQYF. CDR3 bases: TGTGCCAGCAGCTCAACACAAACTACGATCTATGAGCAGTACTTC.

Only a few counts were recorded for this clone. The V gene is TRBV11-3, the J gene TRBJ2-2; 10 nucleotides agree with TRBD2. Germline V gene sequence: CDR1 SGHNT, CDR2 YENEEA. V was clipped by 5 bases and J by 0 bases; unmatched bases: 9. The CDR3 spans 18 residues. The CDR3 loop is CASSPSGGANPNTGELFF. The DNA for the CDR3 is TGTGCCAGCAGCCCGAGCGGGGGGGCGAACCCGAACACCGGGGAGCTGTTTTTT.

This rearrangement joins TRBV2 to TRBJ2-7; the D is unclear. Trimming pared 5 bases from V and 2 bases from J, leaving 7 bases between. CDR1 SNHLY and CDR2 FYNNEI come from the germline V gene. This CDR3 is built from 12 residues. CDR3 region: CASSTDTYEQYF. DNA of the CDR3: TGTGCCAGCAGTACTGATACCTACGAGCAGTACTTC.

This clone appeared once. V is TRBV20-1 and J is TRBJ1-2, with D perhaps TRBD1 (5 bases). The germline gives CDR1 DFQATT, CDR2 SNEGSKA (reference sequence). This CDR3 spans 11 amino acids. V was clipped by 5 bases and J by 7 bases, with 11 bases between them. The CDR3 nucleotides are TGCAGTGCTGCGGGGCTGTCTGGCTACACCTTC. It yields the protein CSAAGLSGYTF.

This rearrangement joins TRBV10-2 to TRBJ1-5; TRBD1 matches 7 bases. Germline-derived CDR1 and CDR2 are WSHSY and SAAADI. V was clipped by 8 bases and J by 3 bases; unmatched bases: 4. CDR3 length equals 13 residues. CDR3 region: CASRDRANQPQHF. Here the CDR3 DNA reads TGCGCCAGCCGAGACAGGGCCAATCAGCCCCAGCATTTT.

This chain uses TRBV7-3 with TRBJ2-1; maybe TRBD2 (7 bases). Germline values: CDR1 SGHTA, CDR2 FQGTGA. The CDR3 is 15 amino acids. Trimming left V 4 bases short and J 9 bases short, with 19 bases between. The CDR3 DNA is TGTGCCAGCAGCTATCTGGGGGGGCCAGGATCTGAGCAGTTCTTC. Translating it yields CASSYLGGPGSEQFF. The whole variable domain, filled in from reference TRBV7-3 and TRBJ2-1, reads GAGVSQTPSNKVTEKGKYVELRCDPISGHTALYWYRQSLGQGPEFLIYFQGTGAADDSGLPNDRFFAVRPEGSVSTLKIQRTERGDSAVYLCASSYLGGPGSEQFFGPGTRLTVL.

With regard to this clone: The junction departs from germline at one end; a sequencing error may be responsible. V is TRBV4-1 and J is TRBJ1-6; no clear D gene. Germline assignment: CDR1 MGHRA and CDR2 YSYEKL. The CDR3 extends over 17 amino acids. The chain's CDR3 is CASRTLLEFSANSPLHF. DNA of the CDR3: TGCGCCAGCAGAACGCTTTTAGAATTTTCCGCGAATTCGCCCCTCCACTTT.

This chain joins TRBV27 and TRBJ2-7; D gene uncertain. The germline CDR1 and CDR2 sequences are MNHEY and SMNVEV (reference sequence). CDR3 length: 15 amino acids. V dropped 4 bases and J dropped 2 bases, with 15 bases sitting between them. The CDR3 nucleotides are TGTGCCAGCAGTTCCTACGCGGCCACCCCCTACGAGCAGTACTTC. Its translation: CASSSYAATPYEQYF.

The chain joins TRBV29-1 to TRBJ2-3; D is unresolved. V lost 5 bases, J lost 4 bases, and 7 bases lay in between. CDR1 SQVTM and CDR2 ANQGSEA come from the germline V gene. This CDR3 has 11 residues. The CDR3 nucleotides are TGCAGCGTTCAAGTCGCAGATACGCAGTATTTT. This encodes CSVQVADTQYF.

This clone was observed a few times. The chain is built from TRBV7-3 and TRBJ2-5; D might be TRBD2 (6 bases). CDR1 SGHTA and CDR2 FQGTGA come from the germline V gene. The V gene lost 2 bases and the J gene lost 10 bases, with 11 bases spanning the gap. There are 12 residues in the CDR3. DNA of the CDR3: TGTGCCAGCAGCTTAGTCGGGGGACTCCAGTACTTC. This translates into CASSLVGGLQYF.

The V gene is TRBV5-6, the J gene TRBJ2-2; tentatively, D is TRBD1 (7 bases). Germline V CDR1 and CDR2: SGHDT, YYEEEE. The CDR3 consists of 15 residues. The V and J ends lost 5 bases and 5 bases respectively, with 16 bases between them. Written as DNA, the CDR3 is TGTGCCAGCAGACGGACAGGAGGGGGTACCGGGGAGCTGTTTTTT. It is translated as CASRRTGGGTGELFF.

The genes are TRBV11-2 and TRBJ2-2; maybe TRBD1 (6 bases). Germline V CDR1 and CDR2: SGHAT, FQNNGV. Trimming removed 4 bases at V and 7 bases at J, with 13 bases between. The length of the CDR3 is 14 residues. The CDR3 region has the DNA TGTGCCAGCAGCTCGCACAGGGCAGGCGGGGAGCTGTTTTTT. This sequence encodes CASSSHRAGGELFF. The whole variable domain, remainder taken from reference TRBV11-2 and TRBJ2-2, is EAGVAQSPRYKIIEKRQSVAFWCNPISGHATLYWYQQILGQGPKLLIQFQNNGVVDDSQLPKDRFSAERLKGVDSTLKIQPAKLEDSAVYLCASSSHRAGGELFFGEGSRLTVL.

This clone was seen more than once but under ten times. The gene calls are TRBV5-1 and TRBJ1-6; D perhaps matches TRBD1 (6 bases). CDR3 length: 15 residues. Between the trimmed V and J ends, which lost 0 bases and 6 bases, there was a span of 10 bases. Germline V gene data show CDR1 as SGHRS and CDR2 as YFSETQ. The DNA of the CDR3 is TGCGCCAGCAGCTTGGCAGGGGCTTTTAATTCACCCCTCCACTTT. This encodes CASSLAGAFNSPLHF.

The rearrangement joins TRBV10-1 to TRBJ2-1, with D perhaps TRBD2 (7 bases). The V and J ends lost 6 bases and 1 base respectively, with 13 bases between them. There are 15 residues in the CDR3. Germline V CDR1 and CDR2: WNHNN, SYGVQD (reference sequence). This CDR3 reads CASSGGGLSYNEQFF. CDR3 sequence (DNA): TGCGCCAGCAGCGGCGGGGGCCTTTCCTACAATGAGCAGTTCTTC.

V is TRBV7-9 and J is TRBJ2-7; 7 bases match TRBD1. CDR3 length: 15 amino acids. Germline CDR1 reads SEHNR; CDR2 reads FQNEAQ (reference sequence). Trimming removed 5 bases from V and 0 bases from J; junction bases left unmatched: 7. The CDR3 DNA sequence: TGTGCCAGCAGCCCACGGGACAGTTCCTCCTACGAGCAGTACTTC. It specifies CASSPRDSSSYEQYF.

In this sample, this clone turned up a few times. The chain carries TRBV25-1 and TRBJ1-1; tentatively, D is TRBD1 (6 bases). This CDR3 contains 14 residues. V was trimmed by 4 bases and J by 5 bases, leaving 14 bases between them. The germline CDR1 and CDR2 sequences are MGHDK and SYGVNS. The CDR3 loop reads CASSVEQGMTEAFF. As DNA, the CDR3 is TGTGCCAGCAGTGTGGAACAGGGTATGACTGAAGCTTTCTTT. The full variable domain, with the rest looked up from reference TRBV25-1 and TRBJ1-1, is EADIYQTPRYLVIGTGKKITLECSQTMGHDKMYWYQQDPGMELHLIHYSYGVNSTEKGDLSSESTVSRIRTEHFPLTLESARPSHTSQYLCASSVEQGMTEAFFGQGTRLTVV.

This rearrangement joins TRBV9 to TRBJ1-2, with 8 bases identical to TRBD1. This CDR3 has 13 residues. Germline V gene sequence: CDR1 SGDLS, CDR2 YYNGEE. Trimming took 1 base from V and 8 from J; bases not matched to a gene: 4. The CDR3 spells CASSVQGARGYTF. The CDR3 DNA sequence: TGTGCCAGCAGCGTACAGGGGGCACGGGGCTACACCTTC.

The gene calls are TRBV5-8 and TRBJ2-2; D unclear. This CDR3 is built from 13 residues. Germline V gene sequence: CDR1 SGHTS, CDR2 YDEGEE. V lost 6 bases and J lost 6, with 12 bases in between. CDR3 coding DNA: TGTGCCAGCAAACTGGAGCCCCCCGGGGAGCTGTTTTTT. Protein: CASKLEPPGELFF.

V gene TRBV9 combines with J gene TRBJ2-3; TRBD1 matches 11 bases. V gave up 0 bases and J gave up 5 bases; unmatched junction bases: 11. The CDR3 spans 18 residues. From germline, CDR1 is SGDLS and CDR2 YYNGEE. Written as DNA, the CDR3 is TGTGCCAGCAGCGTAGCCCGAGCCGGGACAGGGGGTTTAGATACGCAGTATTTT. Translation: CASSVARAGTGGLDTQYF.

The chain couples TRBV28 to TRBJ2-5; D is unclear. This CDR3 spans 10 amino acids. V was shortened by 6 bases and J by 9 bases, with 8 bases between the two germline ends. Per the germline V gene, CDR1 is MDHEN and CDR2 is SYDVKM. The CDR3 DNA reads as TGTGCCAGCAGCCTAGTGGCCCAGTACTTC. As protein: CASSLVAQYF.

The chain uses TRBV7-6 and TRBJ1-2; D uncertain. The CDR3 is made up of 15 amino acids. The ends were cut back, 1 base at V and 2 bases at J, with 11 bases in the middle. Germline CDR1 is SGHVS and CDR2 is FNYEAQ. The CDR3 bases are TGTGCCAGCAGCTTAGGGGTTGGGCCCAACTATGGCTACACCTTC. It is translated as CASSLGVGPNYGYTF.

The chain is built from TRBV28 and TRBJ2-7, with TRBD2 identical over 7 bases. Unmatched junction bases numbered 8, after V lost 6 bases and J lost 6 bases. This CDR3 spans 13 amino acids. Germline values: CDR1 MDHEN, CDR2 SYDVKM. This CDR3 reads CASSMLGGFEQYF. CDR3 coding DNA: TGTGCCAGCAGCATGCTGGGAGGGTTCGAGCAGTACTTC. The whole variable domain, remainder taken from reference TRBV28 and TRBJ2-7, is DVKVTQSSRYLVKRTGEKVFLECVQDMDHENMFWYRQDPGLGLRLIYFSYDVKMKEKGDIPEGYSVSREKKERFSLILESASTNQTSMYLCASSMLGGFEQYFGPGTRLTVT.

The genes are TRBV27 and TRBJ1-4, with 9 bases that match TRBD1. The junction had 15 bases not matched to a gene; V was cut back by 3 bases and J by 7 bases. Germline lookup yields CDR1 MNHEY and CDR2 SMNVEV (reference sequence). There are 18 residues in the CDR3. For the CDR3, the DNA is TGTGCCAGCAGTTTCCTCCGGACAGGGGTATCCGGATTTGAAAAACTGTTTTTT. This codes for CASSFLRTGVSGFEKLFF.

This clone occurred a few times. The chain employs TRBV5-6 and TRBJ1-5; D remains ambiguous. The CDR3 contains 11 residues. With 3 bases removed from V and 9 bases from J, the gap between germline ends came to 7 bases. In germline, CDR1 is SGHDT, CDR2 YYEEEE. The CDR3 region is CASSSSRPQHF. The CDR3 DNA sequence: TGTGCCAGCAGCTCCAGTCGGCCCCAGCATTTT.

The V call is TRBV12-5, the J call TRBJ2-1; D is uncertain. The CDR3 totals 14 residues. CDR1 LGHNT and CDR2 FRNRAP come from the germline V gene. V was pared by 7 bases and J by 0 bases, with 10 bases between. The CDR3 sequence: CASAQRSSYNEQFF. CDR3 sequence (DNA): TGTGCTAGTGCCCAAAGGAGCTCCTACAATGAGCAGTTCTTC.

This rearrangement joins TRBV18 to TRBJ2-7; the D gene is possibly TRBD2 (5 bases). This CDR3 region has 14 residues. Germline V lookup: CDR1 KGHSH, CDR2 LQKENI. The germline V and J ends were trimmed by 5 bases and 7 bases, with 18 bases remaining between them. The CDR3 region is CASSSREGSGEQYF. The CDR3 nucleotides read TGTGCCAGCTCATCCCGAGAGGGTTCGGGAGAGCAGTACTTC.